The clone carrying this T cell receptor (beta chain) is a singleton in its sample. This CDR3 is built from 19 residues. Data came from immunoSEQ multiplex PCR; TCRdb stores just in-frame clones and leaves some out. The sample lists roughly 200,000 clones; roughly nine tenths were seen once. These data originate in a study of blood T cell repertoires in COVID-19. The source of this sequence is a man aged 40-55 years with acute or convalescent COVID-19. Sequencing was carried out using peripheral blood. The chain combines TRBV21-1 with TRBJ1-5. TRBV21-1 is a known pseudogene. CDR3 in amino acids: CASSKLGGSYLPACKPQHF. The CDR3 coding sequence is TGTGCCAGCAGCAAACTAGGAGGGTCCTATCTCCCAGCCTGTAAGCCCCAGCATTTT.